This TCR beta chain was documented in a study of T cells in Graves' hyperthyroidism and ophthalmopathy. As regards this clonotype: Antigen specificity is unknown.

This CDR3 has 16 amino acids. The germline V and J ends were trimmed by 4 bases and 2 bases, with 16 bases remaining between them. Germline values: CDR1 SEHNR, CDR2 FQNEAQ (reference sequence). TCR beta CDR3 region amplification was performed from RNA transcripts. Initially, a first-round RT-PCR of the TCR CDR3 employed the HTBI primer set. TCRdb redid the calling of the multiplex PCR reads with MiXCR, one entry per CDR3 protein. The profile shows fewer than 400,000 distinct CDR3 sequences, 11% to 15% of them singletons. Study-wide points: Ophthalmopathy onset followed model prediction by a median roughly six months. In the blood, most expanded thyroid clonotypes above 0.001 appeared as well.

Clinical symptoms, serum thyroxine, TRAb, thyroid ultrasound and orbital computed tomography informed diagnoses. This TCR was sampled from a man aged 50 or older with Graves' ophthalmopathy. The chain joins TRBV7-9 to TRBJ2-3; D uncertain. Material for sequencing was blood. The CDR3 loop is CASSSSGGATTDTQYF. DNA of the CDR3: TGTGCCAGCAGCTCGTCTGGCGGAGCCACCACAGATACGCAGTATTTT.